Listed below are T cell receptor beta chains from one sample, sequenced in a study of T cell changes during pregnancy in multiple sclerosis. TCRdb's copy holds only in-frame clones and misses some; the assay was immunoSEQ multiplex PCR. The sample yields 55,000 to 70,000 clones, 80% to 95% seen once. The source was CD4+ T cells from peripheral blood mononuclear cells, collected after pregnancy. All receptors come from a female donor with multiple sclerosis, enrolled in a pregnancy study. The CDR3 runs from the conserved cysteine through the conserved F or W. The D gene is left open where the match is weak. Part of the rows lack a size; the others show once, few, many or a class for expanded clones.

D gene: TRBD1; J gene: TRBJ1-1; V gene: TRBV7-2; clone size: .; CDR3 protein: CASSSQGRRTEAFF; CDR3 DNA: TGTGCCAGCAGCTCACAGGGGCGCAGGACTGAAGCTTTCTTT
D gene: TRBD1; J gene: TRBJ2-7; V gene: TRBV28; clone size: many; CDR3 protein: CASSSHSEWTGTYEQYF; CDR3 DNA: TGTGCCAGCAGTTCCCATTCCGAATGGACAGGGACCTACGAGCAGTACTTC
D gene: TRBD2; J gene: TRBJ2-7; V gene: TRBV4-1; clone size: .; CDR3 protein: CASSQQGLAGEQYF; CDR3 DNA: TGCGCCAGCAGCCAACAAGGACTAGCAGGCGAGCAGTACTTC
D gene: .; J gene: TRBJ2-2; V gene: TRBV30; clone size: .; CDR3 protein: CAWSWGQIMGELFF; CDR3 DNA: TGTGCCTGGAGTTGGGGACAAATTATGGGGGAGCTGTTTTTT
D gene: TRBD2; J gene: TRBJ2-2; V gene: TRBV5-5; clone size: .; CDR3 protein: CASSTTSGYTGELFF; CDR3 DNA: TGTGCCAGCAGCACCACTAGCGGCTACACCGGGGAGCTGTTTTTT
D gene: .; J gene: TRBJ1-4; V gene: TRBV6-5; clone size: .; CDR3 protein: CASSLGGNEKLFF; CDR3 DNA: TGTGCCAGCAGTTTAGGGGGAAATGAAAAACTGTTTTTT
D gene: TRBD1; J gene: TRBJ2-3; V gene: TRBV7-3; clone size: .; CDR3 protein: CASSQRQGTADTQYF; CDR3 DNA: TGTGCCAGCAGCCAAAGACAGGGGACGGCAGATACGCAGTATTTT
D gene: TRBD1; J gene: TRBJ1-2; V gene: TRBV18; clone size: .; CDR3 protein: CASSPDRWIYGYTF; CDR3 DNA: TGTGCCAGCTCACCGGACAGGTGGATCTATGGCTACACCTTC
D gene: .; J gene: TRBJ2-2; V gene: TRBV5-1; clone size: .; CDR3 protein: CASSSRTANTGELFF; CDR3 DNA: TGCGCCAGCAGCTCGAGGACTGCGAACACCGGGGAGCTGTTTTTT
D gene: .; J gene: TRBJ2-3; V gene: TRBV5-6; clone size: .; CDR3 protein: CASSPGSGGDTDTQYF; CDR3 DNA: TGTGCCAGCAGCCCCGGCAGCGGAGGGGACACAGATACGCAGTATTTT
D gene: .; J gene: TRBJ1-1; V gene: TRBV6-1; clone size: .; CDR3 protein: CASSTRTSTEAFF; CDR3 DNA: TGTGCCAGCAGTACACGGACAAGCACTGAAGCTTTCTTT
D gene: TRBD2; J gene: TRBJ2-1; V gene: TRBV30; clone size: .; CDR3 protein: CAWSQGLAMNEQFF; CDR3 DNA: TGTGCCTGGTCCCAAGGACTAGCGATGAATGAGCAGTTCTTC
D gene: TRBD2; J gene: TRBJ2-1; V gene: TRBV5-6; clone size: .; CDR3 protein: CASSLGSGRSNEQFF; CDR3 DNA: TGTGCCAGCAGCTTGGGTAGCGGGAGAAGCAATGAGCAGTTCTTC
D gene: .; J gene: TRBJ2-5; V gene: TRBV20-1; clone size: .; CDR3 protein: CSAISWETQYF; CDR3 DNA: TGCAGTGCCATTAGTTGGGAGACCCAGTACTTC
D gene: .; J gene: TRBJ2-2; V gene: TRBV5-1; clone size: .; CDR3 protein: CASTRLDLNTGELFF; CDR3 DNA: TGCGCCAGCACAAGACTAGACCTTAACACCGGGGAGCTGTTTTTT
D gene: .; J gene: TRBJ2-6; V gene: TRBV2; clone size: .; CDR3 protein: CASSLLHSGANVLTF; CDR3 DNA: TGTGCCAGCAGCTTACTCCACTCTGGGGCCAACGTCCTGACTTTC
D gene: .; J gene: TRBJ2-7; V gene: TRBV2; clone size: few; CDR3 protein: CASSFRLFYEQYF; CDR3 DNA: TGTGCCAGCAGTTTTCGACTGTTCTACGAGCAGTACTTC
D gene: .; J gene: TRBJ1-3; V gene: TRBV19; clone size: .; CDR3 protein: CASTHPRGSGNTIYF; CDR3 DNA: TGTGCCAGTACCCATCCCAGGGGTTCTGGAAACACCATATATTTT
D gene: TRBD2; J gene: TRBJ2-1; V gene: TRBV6-6; clone size: .; CDR3 protein: CASRGGGAGNEQFF; CDR3 DNA: TGTGCCAGCAGGGGCGGGGGGGCTGGCAATGAGCAGTTCTTC
D gene: .; J gene: TRBJ2-5; V gene: TRBV6-5; clone size: .; CDR3 protein: CASSYSWAETQYF; CDR3 DNA: TGTGCCAGCAGTTACTCATGGGCAGAGACCCAGTACTTC
D gene: TRBD1; J gene: TRBJ2-7; V gene: TRBV5-1; clone size: .; CDR3 protein: CASSLSGTGAYEQYF; CDR3 DNA: TGCGCCAGCAGCTTGTCGGGGACAGGAGCCTACGAGCAGTACTTC
D gene: TRBD2; J gene: TRBJ2-2; V gene: TRBV2; clone size: .; CDR3 protein: CASSELGGGNTGELFF; CDR3 DNA: TGTGCCAGCAGTGAGTTGGGCGGGGGAAACACCGGGGAGCTGTTTTTT
D gene: TRBD1; J gene: TRBJ2-7; V gene: TRBV6-5; clone size: .; CDR3 protein: CANRGLDEQYF; CDR3 DNA: TGTGCCAACAGGGGGCTCGACGAGCAGTACTTC
D gene: TRBD2; J gene: TRBJ2-7; V gene: TRBV14; clone size: .; CDR3 protein: CASSRVAGYHPYEQYF; CDR3 DNA: TGTGCCAGCAGCCGTGTAGCGGGTTATCACCCCTACGAGCAGTACTTC
D gene: .; J gene: TRBJ2-3; V gene: TRBV30; clone size: .; CDR3 protein: CAWRQSKDTQYF; CDR3 DNA: TGTGCCTGGAGACAGTCTAAAGATACGCAGTATTTT
D gene: .; J gene: TRBJ2-7; V gene: TRBV11-2; clone size: .; CDR3 protein: CASSLPYPGVTGYEQYF; CDR3 DNA: TGTGCCAGCAGCTTACCCTACCCGGGTGTGACAGGCTACGAGCAGTACTTC
D gene: .; J gene: TRBJ2-2; V gene: TRBV27; clone size: .; CDR3 protein: CASSITRLTGELFF; CDR3 DNA: TGTGCCAGCAGTATAACCAGGCTTACCGGGGAGCTGTTTTTT
D gene: .; J gene: TRBJ1-4; V gene: TRBV5-6; clone size: .; CDR3 protein: CASGRGSEKLFF; CDR3 DNA: TGTGCCAGCGGCCGGGGTTCAGAAAAACTGTTTTTT
D gene: .; J gene: TRBJ1-4; V gene: TRBV5-8; clone size: .; CDR3 protein: CASSLEQYNEKLFF; CDR3 DNA: TGTGCCAGCAGCTTGGAACAGTATAATGAAAAACTGTTTTTT
D gene: TRBD1; J gene: TRBJ1-4; V gene: TRBV6-6; clone size: .; CDR3 protein: CASSMGQGVDEKLFF; CDR3 DNA: TGTGCCAGCAGTATGGGACAGGGGGTAGACGAAAAACTGTTTTTT
D gene: TRBD2; J gene: TRBJ2-4; V gene: TRBV5-6; clone size: .; CDR3 protein: CASSLEGGGPKNIQYF; CDR3 DNA: TGTGCCAGCAGCTTGGAAGGCGGGGGGCCCAAAAACATTCAGTACTTC
D gene: .; J gene: TRBJ2-7; V gene: TRBV5-1; clone size: .; CDR3 protein: CASSPGRTDYEQYF; CDR3 DNA: TGCGCCAGCAGCCCGGGTCGGACAGACTACGAGCAGTACTTC
D gene: TRBD1; J gene: TRBJ2-1; V gene: TRBV2; clone size: .; CDR3 protein: CASRWTGGSSYNEQFF; CDR3 DNA: TGTGCCAGCAGATGGACAGGGGGAAGCTCCTACAATGAGCAGTTCTTC
D gene: .; J gene: TRBJ1-5; V gene: TRBV19; clone size: .; CDR3 protein: CASSRGSQPQHF; CDR3 DNA: TGTGCCAGTAGTCGGGGGAGTCAGCCCCAGCATTTT
D gene: .; J gene: TRBJ1-2; V gene: TRBV10-3; clone size: .; CDR3 protein: CAISERTDDYTF; CDR3 DNA: TGTGCCATCAGCGAGAGGACTGACGACTACACCTTC
D gene: TRBD1; J gene: TRBJ1-2; V gene: TRBV29-1; clone size: .; CDR3 protein: CSVEGGTVNYGYTF; CDR3 DNA: TGCAGCGTTGAAGGCGGGACAGTTAACTATGGCTACACCTTC
D gene: .; J gene: TRBJ1-1; V gene: TRBV5-8; clone size: few; CDR3 protein: CASSLNKNTEAFF; CDR3 DNA: TGTGCCAGCAGCTTGAACAAGAACACTGAAGCTTTCTTT
D gene: TRBD2; J gene: TRBJ2-3; V gene: TRBV2; clone size: .; CDR3 protein: CASSLTSGPSTDTQYF; CDR3 DNA: TGTGCCAGCAGTCTTACTAGCGGCCCGAGCACAGATACGCAGTATTTT
D gene: .; J gene: TRBJ2-3; V gene: TRBV19; clone size: .; CDR3 protein: CASSIWGPDTQYF; CDR3 DNA: TGTGCCAGTAGTATATGGGGCCCAGATACGCAGTATTTT
D gene: .; J gene: TRBJ2-1; V gene: TRBV6-1; clone size: .; CDR3 protein: CASSAPVGGSYNEQFF; CDR3 DNA: TGTGCCAGCAGTGCTCCGGTAGGGGGTTCCTACAATGAGCAGTTCTTC
D gene: .; J gene: TRBJ2-7; V gene: TRBV19; clone size: .; CDR3 protein: CASSDSAYEQYF; CDR3 DNA: TGTGCCAGTAGTGACTCAGCCTACGAGCAGTACTTC
D gene: TRBD1; J gene: TRBJ1-5; V gene: TRBV5-1; clone size: .; CDR3 protein: CASSPRGENQPQHF; CDR3 DNA: TGCGCCAGCAGCCCCAGGGGGGAAAATCAGCCCCAGCATTTT
D gene: .; J gene: TRBJ1-2; V gene: TRBV20-1; clone size: .; CDR3 protein: CSATTAYGYTF; CDR3 DNA: TGCAGTGCTACTACAGCCTATGGCTACACCTTC
D gene: .; J gene: TRBJ1-4; V gene: TRBV2; clone size: .; CDR3 protein: CASSYSRGNEKLFF; CDR3 DNA: TGTGCCAGCAGCTACAGCCGGGGAAATGAAAAACTGTTTTTT
D gene: TRBD1; J gene: TRBJ2-1; V gene: TRBV5-1; clone size: .; CDR3 protein: CASSTRQGLNEQFF; CDR3 DNA: TGCGCCAGCAGCACCAGACAGGGTTTGAATGAGCAGTTCTTC
D gene: TRBD2; J gene: TRBJ2-1; V gene: TRBV5-1; clone size: once; CDR3 protein: CASSLRVAGDHSYNEQFF; CDR3 DNA: TGCGCCAGCAGCTTGAGAGTAGCGGGAGACCACTCCTACAATGAGCAGTTCTTC
D gene: TRBD1; J gene: TRBJ2-2; V gene: TRBV18; clone size: .; CDR3 protein: CASSGQVNTGELFF; CDR3 DNA: TGTGCCAGCTCAGGACAGGTTAACACCGGGGAGCTGTTTTTT
D gene: TRBD1; J gene: TRBJ1-2; V gene: TRBV5-1; clone size: .; CDR3 protein: CASSLTPRQAGTGDGYTF; CDR3 DNA: TGCGCCAGCAGCCTAACACCCAGACAAGCCGGGACAGGGGATGGCTACACCTTC
D gene: TRBD2; J gene: TRBJ2-1; V gene: TRBV7-2; clone size: .; CDR3 protein: CASSLVGTSSYNEQFF; CDR3 DNA: TGTGCCAGCAGCTTAGTAGGGACTAGCTCCTACAATGAGCAGTTCTTC
D gene: .; J gene: TRBJ2-2; V gene: TRBV7-7; clone size: .; CDR3 protein: CASSPWAGSNTGELFF; CDR3 DNA: TGTGCCAGCAGCCCCTGGGCGGGCTCGAACACCGGGGAGCTGTTTTTT
D gene: TRBD1; J gene: TRBJ1-3; V gene: TRBV19; clone size: .; CDR3 protein: CASSETGTGNTIYF; CDR3 DNA: TGTGCCAGTAGCGAGACAGGGACCGGAAACACCATATATTTT
D gene: TRBD1; J gene: TRBJ1-2; V gene: TRBV19; clone size: .; CDR3 protein: CASSTLDRLGYTF; CDR3 DNA: TGTGCCAGTAGTACCCTGGACAGGCTTGGCTACACCTTC
D gene: .; J gene: TRBJ2-5; V gene: TRBV5-1; clone size: once; CDR3 protein: CASSLAQGTQYF; CDR3 DNA: TGCGCCAGCAGCTTAGCCCAGGGGACCCAGTACTTC
D gene: .; J gene: TRBJ1-2; V gene: TRBV19; clone size: .; CDR3 protein: CASIGDKFYGYTF; CDR3 DNA: TGTGCCAGTATCGGGGACAAGTTCTATGGCTACACCTTC
D gene: .; J gene: TRBJ1-5; V gene: TRBV30; clone size: .; CDR3 protein: CAWSRPRDYQPQHF; CDR3 DNA: TGTGCCTGGAGTAGGCCCCGGGACTATCAGCCCCAGCATTTT